What follows describes a single T cell receptor (beta chain). The antigen this receptor binds is unknown. The germline gene is not matched at one end of the junction; a read error may be the cause. The entry originates in a study of T cell responses to AZD1222 COVID-19 vaccine (dated by TCRdb to about 2021). Looking at the study overall: AZD1222 recipients whose second dose came at about 4 weeks and those whose second dose came at about 12 weeks were combined into one group, since spike-specific TCR depth and breadth did not differ between the two schedules. Enrollment into the trials was organized by age into subgroups of 18-55, 56-69 and 70-plus years, and those subgroups contained approximately 150, 30 and 60 TCR-sequenced participants, respectively. A total of more than 230 trial participants underwent TCR sequencing, of whom 200 to 220 had received two doses of AZD1222 and around 26 had received two doses of the MenACWY control vaccine. Study-wide findings and limitations: In the small 56-69-year group, the increase in depth fell short of significance, most likely because of low power. Most participants were white British and females outnumbered males, and the authors suggested that clonal diversity may have been underestimated. Nearly half of unique spike-specific TCRs reportedly recognized epitopes outside regions mutated in the B.1.351 and B.1.1.7 variants. No day 14 peak-response samples were available, so repertoires were characterized only after the peak T cell response. The whole spike protein was spanned by vaccine-associated CD4 TCRs, and dominant responses were seen in regions 160-218 and 743-854. A significant rise in spike-specific TCR breadth and depth was observed after two AZD1222 doses relative to day 0 and relative to MenACWY recipients. Conclusions about previously exposed vaccinees were limited because only five to seven AZD1222 recipients were SARS-CoV-2 seropositive at baseline.

The sample's time point, from its label and the paper: baseline before first vaccination. The vaccinee samples were drawn from two UK trials, COV001 and COV002, one of which was a single-blind randomized controlled phase 2/3 trial testing AZD1222 (ChAdOx1 nCoV-19) in healthy adults. For TCRbeta chain sequencing, PBMC samples were collected from trial participants at day 0 and at day 28 after the second dose. The CDR3 regions of human TCRbeta chains were subjected to immunosequencing. The study's own analysis went as follows. Repertoire TCRs were matched against a reference library of SARS-CoV-2-specific TCRs generated with the MIRA antigen-specificity platform. Breadth was defined as the fraction of unique TCRs that were SARS-CoV-2-associated, and depth was defined as the fraction of total T cells that were SARS-CoV-2-associated. Each spike-specific TCR was assigned to its reactive spike region and to a CD4 or CD8 class using the MIRA data. Log10-transformed breadth and depth values were compared by one-way ANOVA with Sidak's multiple comparisons tests. Imported from immuneACCESS, the table was reduced by TCRdb to in-frame sequences with V and J called. These copies leave out some clones; in studies compared against another copy, an unresolved V gene accounts for under half, and the cause of the remainder is not known. Clone size and the V and J calls come from that table; the DNA yielded D and trimming. For this sample the table gives some 150,000 clones, of which 75% to 90% were detected only once. The top ten hold 7.5% to 8.5% of the sample.

This clonotype was sampled from an adult in good health. The starting material was peripheral blood, obtained on day 0 of AZD1222 vaccination.

In nucleotide form, the sequence is TGTGCCTGGAGCATGGGAATCACCATATATTTT. It translates as CAWSMGITIYF. The V gene is TRBV30 and the J gene is TRBJ1-3, with an unclear D gene assignment. The CDR3 numbers 11 residues from cysteine through phenylalanine. Kept here is only the CDR3 DNA, which spans 33 bases and is read in frame from base 1. According to the germline V gene (reference sequence), CDR1 reads GTSNPN and CDR2 reads SVGIG.